The 11 T cell receptor beta chains below come from one sample, sequenced in a study of OX40 agonist ivuxolimab in advanced cancers. Using immunoSEQ multiplex PCR, the repertoire was profiled, and TCRdb retains in-frame clones only, with some absent. The sample gives over 90,000 clones, around 94% of which show up once; 0.15% to 0.2% is in the top ten. The sequenced sample was CD4+ or CD8+ T cells sorted from blood, obtained in a trial of the OX40 agonist ivuxolimab. The receptors were gathered from an adult with an advanced solid tumor such as melanoma, head and neck, liver or kidney cancer.

The J gene is TRBJ2-5, the V gene TRBV6-1; D not certain. There are 14 residues in the CDR3. Trimming took off 2 bases at V and 0 bases at J, with 7 bases between the two ends. CDR1 MNHNS and CDR2 SASEGT come from the germline V gene. CDR3 residues: CASSEMADQETQYF. CDR3 DNA sequence: TGTGCCAGCAGTGAAATGGCAGACCAAGAGACCCAGTACTTC.

This clone was observed a single time. The rearrangement uses TRBV5-1 and TRBJ2-7; D is ambiguous. Germline CDR1 and CDR2: SGHRS and YFSETQ. V shed 0 bases and J shed 2 bases, with 15 bases lying between them. The length of the CDR3 is 16 residues. The CDR3 nucleotides read TGCGCCAGCAGCTTGGCCCCTGCCGGCCCTCCCTACGAGCAGTACTTC. It translates to CASSLAPAGPPYEQYF. The full variable domain, its missing parts supplied by reference TRBV5-1 and TRBJ2-7, is KAGVTQTPRYLIKTRGQQVTLSCSPISGHRSVSWYQQTPGQGLQFLFEYFSETQRNKGNFPGRFSGRQFSNSRSEMNVSTLELGDSALYLCASSLAPAGPPYEQYFGPGTRLTVT.

The chain recombines TRBV5-6 with TRBJ2-5, with D possibly TRBD2 on 6 matching bases. Germline values: CDR1 SGHDT, CDR2 YYEEEE. The ends were cut back, 0 bases at V and 3 bases at J, with 15 bases in the middle. The CDR3 is 16 amino acids. CDR3 sequence: CASSLEVAGTKETQYF. In DNA, the CDR3 is TGTGCCAGCAGCTTGGAGGTTGCGGGGACGAAAGAGACCCAGTACTTC.

The V gene is TRBV7-9, the J gene TRBJ1-2; D unresolved. CDR1 is SEHNR, CDR2 FQNEAQ, per germline (reference sequence). This CDR3 spans 15 amino acids. V was shortened by 5 bases and J by 6 bases, with 19 bases between the two germline ends. The CDR3 DNA sequence: TGTGCCAGCAGCCCGAGGACGGACCCACTACATGGCTACACCTTC. This encodes CASSPRTDPLHGYTF.

The rearrangement uses TRBV7-3 and TRBJ2-1; TRBD2 matches at 8 bases. J gave up 2 bases and V 4 bases, and 7 bases lay outside the gene matches. CDR3 length: 16 amino acids. Per germline, CDR1 SGHTA and CDR2 FQGTGA. The CDR3 loop is CASSSLAGLAYNEQFF. The DNA for the CDR3 is TGTGCCAGCAGCTCGCTAGCGGGCCTAGCCTACAATGAGCAGTTCTTC.

In DNA, the CDR3 is TGTGCCAGCAGCCGTCGGGGACTAGCGGGAGGAGGAGAGACCCAGTACTTC. Encoded protein: CASSRRGLAGGGETQYF. The J gene is TRBJ2-5, the V gene TRBV7-2; 15 bases fit TRBD2. V dropped 5 bases and J dropped 4; count of bases not matched to a gene: 8. The CDR3 contains 17 residues. Germline CDR1 SGHTA, CDR2 FQGNSA.

DNA of the CDR3: TGTGCCAGCAGTTACGGGGGAGAGACCCAGTACTTC. It is translated as CASSYGGETQYF. V gene TRBV6-6 combines with J gene TRBJ2-5, with D perhaps being TRBD1 or TRBD2 (5 bases each). Germline V gene lookup returns CDR1 MNHNY and CDR2 SVGAGI (reference sequence). V gave up 2 bases and J gave up 4 bases, with 5 bases separating them. The CDR3 runs to 12 residues.

The V call is TRBV6-5, the J call TRBJ1-2; D perhaps matches TRBD1 (5 bases). V was trimmed by 0 bases and J by 6 bases, leaving 8 bases between them. Germline V gene data show CDR1 as MNHEY and CDR2 as SVGAGI. The CDR3 consists of 13 residues. Written as DNA, the CDR3 is TGTGCCAGCAGTTACTCGGGGGGAGATGGCTACACCTTC. It specifies CASSYSGGDGYTF.

This chain uses TRBV9 with TRBJ2-5, with 9 bases lining up with TRBD2. The CDR3 consists of 16 residues. Germline V gene data show CDR1 as SGDLS and CDR2 as YYNGEE. Losses at the gene ends were 0 bases for V and 4 bases for J; bases not matched to a gene: 7. The CDR3 sequence is CASSVGGLAGIETQYF. As DNA, the CDR3 is TGTGCCAGCAGCGTAGGGGGACTAGCAGGGATAGAGACCCAGTACTTC.

The rearrangement uses TRBV28 and TRBJ1-2; 7 positions match TRBD1. The CDR3 is 21 amino acids. Germline assignment: CDR1 MDHEN and CDR2 SYDVKM. V lost 6 bases, J lost 2 bases, and 27 bases stayed unmatched. This CDR3 is CASRGTGDRIQGEGSNYGYTF. The CDR3, as DNA: TGTGCCAGCAGGGGAACAGGGGACCGAATTCAAGGGGAGGGATCGAACTATGGCTACACCTTC.

This clone showed up just once. The rearrangement links TRBV5-1 to TRBJ2-3; 10 bases line up with TRBD2. The CDR3 is 15 amino acids. After removal of 4 bases from V and 2 bases from J, the junction contained 4 bases not matched to a gene. The germline gives CDR1 SGHRS, CDR2 YFSETQ. CDR3 DNA: TGCGCCAGCAGCACTAGCGGGGCCCCCACAGATACGCAGTATTTT. Its translation: CASSTSGAPTDTQYF.